This passage covers 11 T cell receptor beta chains from one sample sequenced in a study of blood T cell repertoires in COVID-19. Profiled with immunoSEQ multiplex PCR; TCRdb holds only in-frame clones, not every one. The table has more than 60,000 clones, approximately 90% seen once. The sequenced material came from PBMCs or T cells enriched from blood (not recorded which). The receptor set was obtained from a woman aged 35 to 49 who had recovered from COVID-19.

V and J are TRBV5-4 and TRBJ1-6, with 8 bases lining up with TRBD1. This CDR3 region has 15 residues. Trimming cost V 4 bases and J 9 bases; bases outside gene matches: 9. Germline assignment: CDR1 SGHNT and CDR2 YYREEE (reference sequence). This chain's CDR3 is CASSPMGQASSPLHF. CDR3 in DNA: TGTGCCAGCAGCCCTATGGGACAGGCGAGTTCACCCCTCCACTTT.

The V call is TRBV2, the J call TRBJ2-2, with TRBD2 matching over 10 bases. With V trimmed by 6 bases and J by 6 bases, 7 bases remained unmatched. The germline V gene has CDR1 SNHLY and CDR2 FYNNEI. The length of the CDR3 is 15 residues. The DNA for the CDR3 is TGTGCCAGCAGGGCAAGCGGGGGGGCCCCCGGGGAGCTGTTTTTT. Translated, it gives CASRASGGAPGELFF.

This clone was observed once. This chain connects TRBV6-5 to TRBJ2-2; TRBD2 is a possible D gene (5 bases). With 6 bases removed from V and 3 bases from J, the gap between germline ends came to 11 bases. Germline-derived CDR1 and CDR2 are MNHEY and SVGAGI. This CDR3 is built from 14 residues. CDR3 protein: CASRTGDHTGELFF. The CDR3 nucleotides are TGTGCCAGCAGGACCGGGGATCACACCGGGGAGCTGTTTTTT.

The rearrangement uses TRBV7-3 and TRBJ2-6; D remains ambiguous. This CDR3 spans 14 amino acids. Germline CDR1 reads SGHTA; CDR2 reads FQGTGA. Trimming took off 3 bases at V and 4 bases at J, with 7 bases between the two ends. The CDR3: CASSFQVGANVLTF. For the CDR3, the DNA is TGTGCCAGCAGCTTCCAGGTCGGGGCCAACGTCCTGACTTTC. The full variable domain, in which reference TRBV7-3 and TRBJ2-6 provide the parts outside the CDR3, is GAGVSQTPSNKVTEKGKYVELRCDPISGHTALYWYRQSLGQGPEFLIYFQGTGAADDSGLPNDRFFAVRPEGSVSTLKIQRTERGDSAVYLCASSFQVGANVLTFGAGSRLTVL.

A single count supports this clone. The rearrangement links TRBV5-1 to TRBJ1-6, with 7 bases aligning to TRBD1. Germline assignment: CDR1 SGHRS and CDR2 YFSETQ. V dropped 4 bases and J dropped 5; count of bases not matched to a gene: 6. CDR3 length equals 15 residues. The CDR3 coding sequence is TGCGCCAGCAGCAGAGGGGACAGCAATAATTCACCCCTCCACTTT. It specifies CASSRGDSNNSPLHF.

The chain has TRBV19 and TRBJ1-1, with D perhaps matching TRBD1 (5 bases). V lost 4 bases and J lost 5, with 14 bases in between. Germline lookup yields CDR1 LNHDA and CDR2 SQIVND (reference sequence). The CDR3 is 14 amino acids. CDR3 coding DNA: TGTGCCAGTAGTAGAAAAGGGGATGGGACTGAAGCTTTCTTT. Translating it yields CASSRKGDGTEAFF.

This clone is medium-sized by share. The chain links TRBV6-1 to TRBJ1-4; 9 nucleotides agree with TRBD1. The CDR3 is 16 amino acids. Germline loops: CDR1 MNHNS, CDR2 SASEGT. J gave up 7 bases and V 3 bases, and 9 bases lay outside the gene matches. CDR3 region: CASSETWDRETEKLFF. CDR3 bases: TGTGCCAGCAGTGAGACATGGGACAGGGAAACTGAAAAACTGTTTTTT.

This rearrangement joins TRBV5-8 to TRBJ1-5, with 8 bases identical to TRBD1. From germline, CDR1 is SGHTS and CDR2 YDEGEE. V was pared by 4 bases and J by 7 bases, with 10 bases of the junction left unmatched. CDR3 length: 15 amino acids. Written as DNA, the CDR3 is TGTGCCAGCAGCCATACCAGGACAGGGCTCCAGCCCCAGCATTTT. Translated: CASSHTRTGLQPQHF.

This chain uses TRBV19 with TRBJ2-5, with D perhaps TRBD2 (6 bases). The CDR3 totals 12 residues. In germline, CDR1 is LNHDA, CDR2 SQIVND (reference sequence). V was trimmed by 9 bases and J by 0 bases, leaving 8 bases between them. The CDR3 region has the DNA TGTGCCAGCCGGGGGAACCAAGAGACCCAGTACTTC. This sequence encodes CASRGNQETQYF. Complete variable domain (other parts from reference TRBV19 and TRBJ2-5): DGGITQSPKYLFRKEGQNVTLSCEQNLNHDAMYWYRQDPGQGLRLIYYSQIVNDFQKGDIAEGYSVSREKKESFPLTVTSAQKNPTAFYLCASRGNQETQYFGPGTRLLVL.

The J gene is TRBJ1-6, the V gene TRBV14, with a possible D match to TRBD1 (5 bases). Germline assignment: CDR1 SGHDN and CDR2 FVKESK. The CDR3 is 15 residues long. Trimming removed 4 bases at V and 6 bases at J, with 13 bases between. CDR3 protein: CASSPGQGVNSPLHF. CDR3 nucleotide sequence: TGTGCCAGCAGCCCGGGTCAGGGTGTTAATTCACCCCTCCACTTT.

The chain is built from TRBV12-5 and TRBJ2-7, with D perhaps TRBD1 (6 bases). CDR3 length: 16 amino acids. V lost 3 bases, J lost 0 bases, and 15 bases lay in between. Germline CDR1 and CDR2: LGHNT and FRNRAP. The CDR3: CASGFRPGQSSYEQYF. As DNA, the CDR3 is TGTGCTAGTGGTTTTCGTCCGGGACAAAGCTCCTACGAGCAGTACTTC.